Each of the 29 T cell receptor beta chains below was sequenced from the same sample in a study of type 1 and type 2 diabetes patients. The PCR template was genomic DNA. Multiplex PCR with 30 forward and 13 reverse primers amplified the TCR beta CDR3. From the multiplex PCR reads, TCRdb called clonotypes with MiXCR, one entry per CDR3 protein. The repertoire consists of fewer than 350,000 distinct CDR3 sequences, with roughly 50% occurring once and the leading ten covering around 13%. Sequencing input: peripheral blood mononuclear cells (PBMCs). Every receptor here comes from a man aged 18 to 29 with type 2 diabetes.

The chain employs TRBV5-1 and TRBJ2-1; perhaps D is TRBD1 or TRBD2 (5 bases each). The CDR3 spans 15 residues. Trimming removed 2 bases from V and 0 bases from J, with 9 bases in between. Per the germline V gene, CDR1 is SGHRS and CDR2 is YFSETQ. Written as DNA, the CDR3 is TGCGCCAGCAGCTTTGGGGACGTCTCCTACAATGAGCAGTTCTTC. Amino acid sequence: CASSFGDVSYNEQFF.

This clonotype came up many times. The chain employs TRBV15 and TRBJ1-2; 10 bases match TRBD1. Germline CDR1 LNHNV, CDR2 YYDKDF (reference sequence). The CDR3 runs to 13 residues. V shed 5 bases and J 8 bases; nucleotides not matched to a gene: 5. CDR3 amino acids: CATSRDRGGGYTF. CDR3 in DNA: TGTGCCACCAGCCGGGACAGGGGAGGAGGCTACACCTTC.

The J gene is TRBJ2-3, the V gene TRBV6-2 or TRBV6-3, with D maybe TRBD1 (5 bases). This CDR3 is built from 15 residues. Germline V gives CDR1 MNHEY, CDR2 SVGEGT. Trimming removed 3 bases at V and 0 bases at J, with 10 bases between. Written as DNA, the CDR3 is TGTGCCAGCAGTTATGGGGCGGATAGCACAGATACGCAGTATTTT. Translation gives CASSYGADSTDTQYF.

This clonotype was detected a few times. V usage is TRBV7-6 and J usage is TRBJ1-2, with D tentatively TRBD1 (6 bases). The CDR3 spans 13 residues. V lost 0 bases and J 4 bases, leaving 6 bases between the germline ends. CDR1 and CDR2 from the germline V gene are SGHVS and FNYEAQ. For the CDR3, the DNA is TGTGCCAGCAGCTTAGCAGGGGGCTATGGCTACACCTTC. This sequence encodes CASSLAGGYGYTF.

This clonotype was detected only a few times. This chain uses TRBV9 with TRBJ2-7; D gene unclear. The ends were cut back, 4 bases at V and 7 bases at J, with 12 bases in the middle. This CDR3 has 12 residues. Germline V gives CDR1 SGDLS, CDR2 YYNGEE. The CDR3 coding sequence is TGTGCCAGCAGCCCCAACAGTTGGGAGCAGTACTTC. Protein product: CASSPNSWEQYF.

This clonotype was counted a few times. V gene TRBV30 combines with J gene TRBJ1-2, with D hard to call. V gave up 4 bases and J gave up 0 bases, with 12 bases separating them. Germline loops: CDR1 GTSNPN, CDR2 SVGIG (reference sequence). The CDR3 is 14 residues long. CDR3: CAWMRSNPNYGYTF. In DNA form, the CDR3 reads TGTGCCTGGATGCGATCGAACCCTAACTATGGCTACACCTTC.

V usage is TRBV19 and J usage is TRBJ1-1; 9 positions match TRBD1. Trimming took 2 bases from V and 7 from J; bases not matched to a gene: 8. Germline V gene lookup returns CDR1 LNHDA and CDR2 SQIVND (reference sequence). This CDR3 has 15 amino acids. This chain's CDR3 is CASSIPGQGGGEAFF. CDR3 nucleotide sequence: TGTGCCAGTAGTATACCGGGACAGGGCGGTGGTGAAGCTTTCTTT.

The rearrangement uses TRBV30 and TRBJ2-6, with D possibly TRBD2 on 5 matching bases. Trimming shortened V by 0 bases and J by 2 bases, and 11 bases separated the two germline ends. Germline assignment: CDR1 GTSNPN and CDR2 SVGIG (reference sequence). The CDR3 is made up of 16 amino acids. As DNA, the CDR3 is TGTGCCTGGAGTGTCCCCCGGCGGGCTGGGGCCAACGTCCTGACTTTC. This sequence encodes CAWSVPRRAGANVLTF.

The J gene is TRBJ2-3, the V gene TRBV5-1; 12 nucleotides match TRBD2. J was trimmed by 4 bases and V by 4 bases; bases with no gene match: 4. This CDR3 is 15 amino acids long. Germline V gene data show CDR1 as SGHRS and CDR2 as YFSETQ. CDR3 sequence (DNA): TGCGCCAGCAGCCCCGGGACTAGCGGGTCAGATACGCAGTATTTT. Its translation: CASSPGTSGSDTQYF. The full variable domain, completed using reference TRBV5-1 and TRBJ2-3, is KAGVTQTPRYLIKTRGQQVTLSCSPISGHRSVSWYQQTPGQGLQFLFEYFSETQRNKGNFPGRFSGRQFSNSRSEMNVSTLELGDSALYLCASSPGTSGSDTQYFGPGTRLTVL.

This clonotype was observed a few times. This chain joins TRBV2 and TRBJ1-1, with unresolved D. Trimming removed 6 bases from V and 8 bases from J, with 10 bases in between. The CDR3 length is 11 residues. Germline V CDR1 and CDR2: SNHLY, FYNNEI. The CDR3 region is CASREGWEAFF. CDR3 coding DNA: TGTGCCAGCAGGGAGGGATGGGAAGCTTTCTTT.

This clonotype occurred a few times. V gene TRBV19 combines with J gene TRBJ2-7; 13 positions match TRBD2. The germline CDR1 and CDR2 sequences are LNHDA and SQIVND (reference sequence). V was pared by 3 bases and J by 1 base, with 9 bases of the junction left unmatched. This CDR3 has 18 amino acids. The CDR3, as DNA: TGTGCCAGTAGTATCAGGGGAGGACTAGCGGGAGTGTCCTACGAGCAGTACTTC. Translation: CASSIRGGLAGVSYEQYF.

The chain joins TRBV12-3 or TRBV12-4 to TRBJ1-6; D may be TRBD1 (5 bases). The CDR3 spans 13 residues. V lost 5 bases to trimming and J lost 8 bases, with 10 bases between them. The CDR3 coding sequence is TGTGCCAGCAGTCTCATAGGGGATTCACCCCTCCACTTT. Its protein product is CASSLIGDSPLHF.

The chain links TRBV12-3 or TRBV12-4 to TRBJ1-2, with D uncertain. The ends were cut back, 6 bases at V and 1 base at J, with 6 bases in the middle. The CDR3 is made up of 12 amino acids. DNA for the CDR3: TGTGCCAGCAGCAGTGATAACTATGGCTACACCTTC. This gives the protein CASSSDNYGYTF.

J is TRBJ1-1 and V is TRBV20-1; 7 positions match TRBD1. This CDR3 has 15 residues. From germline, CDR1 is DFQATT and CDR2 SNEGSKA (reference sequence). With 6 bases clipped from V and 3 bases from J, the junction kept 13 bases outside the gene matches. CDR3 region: CSASPPGGRDTEAFF. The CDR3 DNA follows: TGCAGTGCCTCACCGCCAGGGGGGCGCGACACTGAAGCTTTCTTT.

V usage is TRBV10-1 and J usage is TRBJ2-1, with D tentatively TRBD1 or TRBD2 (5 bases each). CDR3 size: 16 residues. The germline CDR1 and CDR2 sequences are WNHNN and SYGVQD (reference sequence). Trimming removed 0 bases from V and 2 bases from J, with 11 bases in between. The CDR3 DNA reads TGCGCCAGCAGTGAGTCTCTTGGGGGTGCCTACAATGAGCAGTTCTTC. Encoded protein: CASSESLGGAYNEQFF.

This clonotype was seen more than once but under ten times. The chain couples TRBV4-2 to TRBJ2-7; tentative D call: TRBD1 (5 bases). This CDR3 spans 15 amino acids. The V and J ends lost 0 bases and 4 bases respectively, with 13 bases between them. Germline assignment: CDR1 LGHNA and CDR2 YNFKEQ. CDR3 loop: CASSQERRGAYEQYF. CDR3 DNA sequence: TGTGCCAGCAGCCAAGAGCGAAGGGGTGCTTACGAGCAGTACTTC.

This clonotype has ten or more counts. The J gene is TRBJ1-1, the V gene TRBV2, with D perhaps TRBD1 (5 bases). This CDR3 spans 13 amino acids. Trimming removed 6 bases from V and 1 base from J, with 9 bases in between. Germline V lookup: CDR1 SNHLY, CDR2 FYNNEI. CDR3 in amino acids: CASSAGRNTEAFF. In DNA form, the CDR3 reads TGTGCCAGCAGCGCAGGGAGGAACACTGAAGCTTTCTTT.

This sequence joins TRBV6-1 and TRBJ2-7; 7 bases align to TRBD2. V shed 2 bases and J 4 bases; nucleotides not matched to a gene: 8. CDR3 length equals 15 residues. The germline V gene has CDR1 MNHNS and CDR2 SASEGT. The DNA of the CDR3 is TGTGCCAGCAGTGAATCTGCGGGAGTCATTTACGAGCAGTACTTC. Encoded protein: CASSESAGVIYEQYF.

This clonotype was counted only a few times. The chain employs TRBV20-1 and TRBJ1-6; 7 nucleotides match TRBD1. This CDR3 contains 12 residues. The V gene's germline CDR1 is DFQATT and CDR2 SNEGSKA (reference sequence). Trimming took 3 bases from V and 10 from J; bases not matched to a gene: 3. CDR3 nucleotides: TGCAGTGCTAGGACAGGGTGGTCACCCCTCCACTTT. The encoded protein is CSARTGWSPLHF.

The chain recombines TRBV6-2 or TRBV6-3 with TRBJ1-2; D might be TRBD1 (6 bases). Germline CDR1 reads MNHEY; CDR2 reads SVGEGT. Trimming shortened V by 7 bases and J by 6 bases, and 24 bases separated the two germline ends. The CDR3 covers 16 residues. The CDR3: CASTLFRSGAGDGYTF. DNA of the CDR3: TGTGCCAGCACACTGTTCCGGTCGGGGGCAGGTGATGGCTACACCTTC.

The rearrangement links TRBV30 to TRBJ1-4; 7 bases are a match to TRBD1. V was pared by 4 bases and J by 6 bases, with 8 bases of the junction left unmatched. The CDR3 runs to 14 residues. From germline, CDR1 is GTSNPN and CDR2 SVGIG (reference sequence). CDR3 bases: TGTGCCTGGACTAGACAGGGACTACATGAAAAACTGTTTTTT. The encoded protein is CAWTRQGLHEKLFF.

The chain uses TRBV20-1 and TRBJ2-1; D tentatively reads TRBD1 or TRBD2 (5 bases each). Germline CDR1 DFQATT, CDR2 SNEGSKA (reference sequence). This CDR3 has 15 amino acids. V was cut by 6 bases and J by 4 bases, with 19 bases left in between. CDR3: CSAQHTGTPYNEQFF. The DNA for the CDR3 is TGCAGTGCCCAGCATACCGGGACCCCTTACAATGAGCAGTTCTTC.

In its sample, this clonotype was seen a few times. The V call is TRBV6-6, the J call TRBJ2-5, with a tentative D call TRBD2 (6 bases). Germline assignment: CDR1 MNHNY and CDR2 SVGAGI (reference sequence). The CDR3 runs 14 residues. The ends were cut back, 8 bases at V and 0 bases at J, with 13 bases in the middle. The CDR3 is CASSPGGNQETQYF. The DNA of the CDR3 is TGTGCCAGCTCCCCCGGCGGGAACCAAGAGACCCAGTACTTC.

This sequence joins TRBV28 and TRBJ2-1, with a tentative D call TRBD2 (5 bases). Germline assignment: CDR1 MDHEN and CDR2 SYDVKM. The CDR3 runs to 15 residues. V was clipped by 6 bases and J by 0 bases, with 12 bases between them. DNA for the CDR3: TGTGCCAGCAGGCCTGGACTGCCCTCCTACAATGAGCAGTTCTTC. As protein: CASRPGLPSYNEQFF. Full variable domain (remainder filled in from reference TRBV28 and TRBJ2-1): DVKVTQSSRYLVKRTGEKVFLECVQDMDHENMFWYRQDPGLGLRLIYFSYDVKMKEKGDIPEGYSVSREKKERFSLILESASTNQTSMYLCASRPGLPSYNEQFFGPGTRLTVL.

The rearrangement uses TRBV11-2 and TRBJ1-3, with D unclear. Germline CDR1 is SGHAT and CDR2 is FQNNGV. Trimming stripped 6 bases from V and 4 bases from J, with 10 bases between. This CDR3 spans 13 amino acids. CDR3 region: CASSHSRGNTIYF. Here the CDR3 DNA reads TGTGCCAGCAGTCACTCTCGGGGAAACACCATATATTTT.

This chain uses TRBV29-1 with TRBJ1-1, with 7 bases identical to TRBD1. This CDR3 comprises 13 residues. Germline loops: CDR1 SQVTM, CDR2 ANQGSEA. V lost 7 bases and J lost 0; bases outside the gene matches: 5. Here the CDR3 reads CSGSGQLNTEAFF. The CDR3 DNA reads TGCAGCGGCTCGGGACAGTTGAACACTGAAGCTTTCTTT.

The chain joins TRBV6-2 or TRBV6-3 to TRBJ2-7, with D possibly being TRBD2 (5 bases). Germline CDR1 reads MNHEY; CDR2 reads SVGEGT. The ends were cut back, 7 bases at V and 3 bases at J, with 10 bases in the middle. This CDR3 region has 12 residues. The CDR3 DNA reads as TGTGCCAGCACAACGGGAATCTACGAGCAGTACTTC. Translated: CASTTGIYEQYF.

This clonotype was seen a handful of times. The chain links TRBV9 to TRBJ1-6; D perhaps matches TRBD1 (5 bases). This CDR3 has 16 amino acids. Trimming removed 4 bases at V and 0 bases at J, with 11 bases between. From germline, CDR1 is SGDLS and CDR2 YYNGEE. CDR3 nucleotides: TGTGCCAGCAGCCAAGTGGGGGACTCCTATAATTCACCCCTCCACTTT. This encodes CASSQVGDSYNSPLHF.

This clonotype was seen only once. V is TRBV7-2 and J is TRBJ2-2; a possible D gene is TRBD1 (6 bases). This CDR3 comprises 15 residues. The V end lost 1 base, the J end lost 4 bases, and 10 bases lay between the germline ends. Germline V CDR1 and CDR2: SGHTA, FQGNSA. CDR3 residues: CASSLGTESTGELFF. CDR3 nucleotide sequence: TGTGCCAGCAGCTTAGGGACAGAGAGCACCGGGGAGCTGTTTTTT.